The clone carrying this TCR beta chain has just a few counts. Vbeta (60) and Jbeta (13) primers were used in the PCR. Profiled with immunoSEQ multiplex PCR; TCRdb holds only in-frame clones, not every one. The sample has over 70,000 clones; about 70% are singletons. The data belong to a study of cytomegalovirus exposure and HLA in healthy donors. Germline V CDR1 and CDR2: SGHVS, FQNEAQ. Deletions cut 5 bases from V and 5 bases from J, with 19 bases between. The CDR3 is made up of 16 amino acids. The J gene is TRBJ1-5, the V gene TRBV7-8; D call uncertain. This TCR came from a man between 35 and 55 years old in good health and CMV-seropositive. Material for sequencing was PBMCs. The CDR3 region is CASSPRTLKGDQPQHF. CDR3 in DNA: TGTGCCAGCAGCCCCCGGACCCTAAAGGGAGATCAGCCCCAGCATTTT.